This T cell receptor (beta chain) was obtained from a study of T cells in Graves' hyperthyroidism and ophthalmopathy. Background on the study: Staff took peripheral blood when the initial diagnosis was made, before any treatment began.

Findings and limits, study-wide: Most clonotypes expanded in the thyroid (above 0.001) were also present in blood.

The study defined stable Graves' hyperthyroidism as no ophthalmopathy progression within 18 months. Uncontrolled infection, other autoimmune disease, pregnancy or lactation barred patients from enrollment. At least ten counts were recorded for this clonotype. The target antigen is unknown. CDR1 DFQATT and CDR2 SNEGSKA come from the germline V gene (reference sequence). This CDR3 is 14 amino acids long. Trimming pared 0 bases from V and 2 bases from J, leaving 8 bases between. From RNA transcripts, TCR beta CDR3 regions were amplified. A first-round RT-PCR of the TCR CDR3 used the HTBI primer set. TCRdb processed the multiplex PCR reads anew with MiXCR; each CDR3 protein has one entry. Of around 350,000 distinct CDR3 sequences listed, about 18% are singletons.

The sample comprised blood. The sequence was collected from a young woman with Graves' hyperthyroidism. This chain connects TRBV20-1 to TRBJ1-5; D gene ambiguous. As DNA, the CDR3 is TGCAGTGCTAGAGAGGGTCTGGGCAATCAGCCCCAGCATTTT. Amino acid sequence: CSAREGLGNQPQHF.